What follows are 24 T cell receptor beta chains derived from one specimen sequenced in a study of vaccination effects on CD4 cells after COVID-19. These receptors' targets are unknown. Produced via immunoSEQ multiplex PCR; TCRdb's table is partial and in-frame only. The data show some 68,000 clones, around 81% seen once. Before sequencing took place, the ViraFEST assay used viral peptide pools to expand antigen-specific CD4+ T cells. Cultured cells yielded isolated CD4+ T cells after more than nine days. Either the BNT162b2 or mRNA-1273 vaccine was given to participants in two doses. The sequences come from CD4+ T cells from PBMCs cultured with HCoV-229E spike peptides, collected after COVID-19 vaccination. These receptor sequences come from a human donor who received a COVID-19 vaccine.

Only a few counts were recorded for this clone. Here the CDR3 reads CATSRITGNSPLHF. CDR3 coding DNA: TGTGCCACCAGCAGGATAACGGGGAATTCACCCCTCCACTTT. This chain links TRBV15 with TRBJ1-6; D unresolved. V dropped 3 bases and J dropped 7 bases, with 10 bases sitting between them. The CDR3 totals 14 residues. Germline assignment: CDR1 LNHNV and CDR2 YYDKDF (reference sequence).

The genes are TRBV6-2 or TRBV6-3 and TRBJ1-4, with 7 bases lining up with TRBD1. V shed 5 bases, J shed 1 base, and the junction held 10 bases outside the gene matches. In germline, CDR1 is MNHEY, CDR2 SVGEGT. The CDR3 has 17 amino acids. The CDR3 DNA reads TGTGCCAGCAGTCCCGCTCGACAGGGCCAAACTAATGAAAAACTGTTTTTT. Protein product: CASSPARQGQTNEKLFF.

The rearrangement links TRBV28 to TRBJ1-1; D is uncertain. Germline V gives CDR1 MDHEN, CDR2 SYDVKM. V was shortened by 2 bases and J by 1 base, with 8 bases between the two germline ends. The CDR3 sequence is 14 residues long. The CDR3 DNA reads TGTGCCAGCAGTTTAGTGACACCGAACACTGAAGCTTTCTTT. Its translation: CASSLVTPNTEAFF.

The chain combines TRBV21-1 with TRBJ2-4; the D call of TRBD2 is as the table states it, not checked on the DNA. TRBV21-1 is annotated as a pseudogene. The CDR3 is made up of 19 amino acids. The CDR3 here is CASSSRLGTSGGAKNIQYF. In DNA form, the CDR3 reads TGTGCCAGCAGCAGTCGACTAGGGACTAGCGGGGGGGCCAAAAACATTCAGTACTTC.

This rearrangement joins TRBV2 to TRBJ2-3; D is undetermined. Trimming cost V 4 bases and J 0 bases, with 8 bases left between them. Germline CDR1 is SNHLY and CDR2 is FYNNEI. The CDR3 consists of 14 residues. CDR3 sequence: CASSVGRSTDTQYF. The CDR3 bases are TGTGCCAGCAGTGTCGGCAGAAGCACAGATACGCAGTATTTT.

The J gene is TRBJ1-1, the V gene TRBV6-6, with 7 bases lining up with TRBD1. Losses at the gene ends were 8 bases for V and 5 bases for J; bases not matched to a gene: 8. Germline V gene sequence: CDR1 MNHNY, CDR2 SVGAGI (reference sequence). The CDR3 length is 13 residues. CDR3 residues: CASAIQGGTEAFF. The CDR3 DNA reads TGTGCCAGCGCTATTCAGGGGGGGACTGAAGCTTTCTTT.

The chain joins TRBV6-1 to TRBJ2-3; weak D call: TRBD1 (7 bases). The V gene lost 1 base and the J gene lost 6 bases, with 29 bases spanning the gap. The CDR3 length is 20 residues. Germline CDR1 MNHNS, CDR2 SASEGT. The CDR3 sequence is CASSEVSVIRGGAGWDTQYF. In nucleotides, the CDR3 is TGTGCCAGCAGTGAAGTTTCGGTTATTCGAGGGGGCGCGGGGTGGGATACGCAGTATTTT.

The genes are TRBV5-1 and TRBJ1-1; D is unclear. V shed 4 bases and J shed 0 bases, with 13 bases lying between them. CDR3 length: 15 residues. CDR1 is SGHRS and CDR2 is YFSETQ in the germline V gene. The CDR3 region is CASSRRPHVNTEAFF. CDR3 nucleotides: TGCGCCAGCAGCCGTCGACCCCATGTGAACACTGAAGCTTTCTTT.

The chain carries TRBV12-3 or TRBV12-4 and TRBJ1-4; D not resolved. Trimming removed 6 bases from V and 5 bases from J, with 10 bases in between. This CDR3 contains 13 residues. The CDR3 sequence is CASRTGGNEKLFF. Here the CDR3 DNA reads TGTGCCAGCAGGACGGGTGGGAATGAAAAACTGTTTTTT.

V gene TRBV14 combines with J gene TRBJ1-5; D gene uncertain. The V gene's germline CDR1 is SGHDN and CDR2 FVKESK. V was cut by 3 bases and J by 0 bases, with 6 bases left in between. The CDR3 spans 14 residues. DNA for the CDR3: TGTGCCAGCAGCCAGAGTAATAGCAATCAGCCCCAGCATTTT. Its translation: CASSQSNSNQPQHF. Full variable domain (missing parts from reference TRBV14 and TRBJ1-5): EAGVTQFPSHSVIEKGQTVTLRCDPISGHDNLYWYRRVMGKEIKFLLHFVKESKQDESGMPNNRFLAERTGGTYSTLKVQPAELEDSGVYFCASSQSNSNQPQHFGDGTRLSIL.

The chain joins TRBV3-1 (or the pseudogene TRBV3-2) to TRBJ2-2; the D is unclear. The length of the CDR3 is 14 residues. The V and J ends lost 3 bases and 2 bases respectively, with 7 bases between them. Germline CDR1 LGHDT, CDR2 YNNKEL (reference sequence). The CDR3 protein is CASSQRSNTGELFF. The CDR3 bases are TGTGCCAGCAGCCAGAGGAGCAACACCGGGGAGCTGTTTTTT.

The chain couples TRBV6-1 to TRBJ1-5; D is perhaps TRBD1 (6 bases). Germline V gives CDR1 MNHNS, CDR2 SASEGT. V was cut by 1 base and J by 7 bases, with 11 bases left in between. This CDR3 comprises 14 residues. The CDR3 DNA reads as TGTGCCAGCAGTGAAGGTGGCAGGGGCCAGCCCCAGCATTTT. It translates to CASSEGGRGQPQHF.

The rearrangement uses TRBV28 and TRBJ1-2; no clear D gene. This CDR3 contains 13 residues. Germline V gives CDR1 MDHEN, CDR2 SYDVKM. Trimming removed 10 bases at V and 1 base at J, with 13 bases between. The CDR3 DNA sequence: TGTGCCACCCGGACGGAAGATAACTATGGCTACACCTTC. Amino acid sequence: CATRTEDNYGYTF.

The chain couples TRBV7-3 to TRBJ1-2; possible D gene TRBD1, 5 bases. This CDR3 comprises 12 residues. Germline CDR1 is SGHTA and CDR2 is FQGTGA. Trimming took 0 bases from V and 8 from J, leaving 7 bases between them. CDR3 protein: CASSLTGVGYTF. The DNA for the CDR3 is TGTGCCAGCAGCTTAACAGGGGTGGGCTACACCTTC.

V usage is TRBV15 and J usage is TRBJ1-3; 7 bases agree with TRBD1. Germline CDR1 reads LNHNV; CDR2 reads YYDKDF (reference sequence). The trim removed 0 bases at V and 4 bases at J, leaving 9 bases unmatched. The CDR3 runs to 17 residues. The CDR3 reads CATSRDRGTEVGNTIYF. The CDR3 DNA follows: TGTGCCACCAGCAGAGATCGGGGGACAGAAGTCGGAAACACCATATATTTT.

The CDR3 reads CAWSPNLGRKIYNEQFF. CDR3 sequence (DNA): TGTGCCTGGAGTCCGAACCTGGGACGTAAGATCTACAATGAGCAGTTCTTC. This rearrangement joins TRBV30 to TRBJ2-1; D is possibly TRBD1 or TRBD2 (5 bases each). This CDR3 comprises 17 residues. Between the trimmed V and J ends, which lost 2 bases and 3 bases, there was a span of 20 bases. CDR1 and CDR2 from the germline V gene are GTSNPN and SVGIG (reference sequence). Using reference TRBV30 and TRBJ2-1 for the parts outside the CDR3, the full variable domain is SQTIHQWPATLVQPVGSPLSLECTVEGTSNPNLYWYRQAAGRGLQLLFYSVGIGQISSEVPQNLSASRPQDRQFILSSKKLLLSDSGFYLCAWSPNLGRKIYNEQFFGPGTRLTVL.

The chain employs TRBV7-9 and TRBJ1-3, with D possibly TRBD1 on 5 matching bases. Germline V gives CDR1 SEHNR, CDR2 FQNEAQ (reference sequence). The CDR3 totals 14 residues. Between the trimmed V and J ends, which lost 6 bases and 3 bases, there was a span of 12 bases. The CDR3 region is CASRLGDRGNTIYF. The CDR3 bases are TGTGCCAGCAGACTGGGGGATCGTGGAAACACCATATATTTT.

The V and J genes are TRBV19 and TRBJ2-5; 7 bases map to TRBD1. Losses at the gene ends were 4 bases for V and 5 bases for J; bases not matched to a gene: 1. Germline CDR1 and CDR2: LNHDA and SQIVND (reference sequence). The CDR3 length is 12 residues. The CDR3 here is CASSKQGETQYF. Written as DNA, the CDR3 is TGTGCCAGTAGTAAACAGGGGGAGACCCAGTACTTC. Variable domain in full (rest from reference TRBV19 and TRBJ2-5): DGGITQSPKYLFRKEGQNVTLSCEQNLNHDAMYWYRQDPGQGLRLIYYSQIVNDFQKGDIAEGYSVSREKKESFPLTVTSAQKNPTAFYLCASSKQGETQYFGPGTRLLVL.

This chain joins TRBV5-4 and TRBJ2-2; 7 nucleotides align to TRBD1. The CDR3 covers 15 residues. The germline gives CDR1 SGHNT, CDR2 YYREEE (reference sequence). After removal of 0 bases from V and 4 bases from J, the junction contained 3 bases not matched to a gene. The chain's CDR3 is CASSLVDRTTGELFF. DNA of the CDR3: TGTGCCAGCAGCTTGGTGGACAGGACCACCGGGGAGCTGTTTTTT.

The chain couples TRBV5-5 to TRBJ2-5, with D tentatively TRBD2 (6 bases). The V gene lost 5 bases and the J gene lost 4 bases, with 15 bases spanning the gap. The CDR3 extends over 14 amino acids. Germline CDR1 is SGHKS and CDR2 is YYEKEE (reference sequence). In DNA, the CDR3 is TGTGCCAGCAGTCAACCCGGGGGACGAGAGACCCAGTACTTC. It encodes CASSQPGGRETQYF.

This chain connects TRBV2 to TRBJ1-5; no clear D gene. Per the germline V gene, CDR1 is SNHLY and CDR2 is FYNNEI. The CDR3 contains 15 residues. V lost 6 bases, J lost 0 bases, and 12 bases lay in between. The chain's CDR3 is CASSAGGYSNQPQHF. The DNA of the CDR3 is TGTGCCAGCAGCGCGGGAGGGTATAGCAATCAGCCCCAGCATTTT. Drawing the rest from reference TRBV2 and TRBJ1-5, the complete variable domain is EPEVTQTPSHQVTQMGQEVILRCVPISNHLYFYWYRQILGQKVEFLVSFYNNEISEKSEIFDDQFSVERPDGSNFTLKIRSTKLEDSAMYFCASSAGGYSNQPQHFGDGTRLSIL.

The genes are TRBV5-4 and TRBJ2-2; D is undetermined. V lost 1 base and J lost 5, with 6 bases in between. CDR1 SGHNT and CDR2 YYREEE come from the germline V gene (reference sequence). The CDR3 runs to 13 residues. CDR3 bases: TGTGCCAGCAGCTTGTTGGGAACCGGGGAGCTGTTTTTT. Amino acids: CASSLLGTGELFF.

The table lists this clone with a few counts. The genes are TRBV7-9 and TRBJ2-1, with a weak D call TRBD2 (5 bases). Germline V CDR1 and CDR2: SEHNR, FQNEAQ (reference sequence). The CDR3 totals 14 residues. Trimming took 7 bases from V and 0 from J, leaving 10 bases between them. The CDR3 is CASNGLTSYNEQFF. DNA of the CDR3: TGTGCCAGCAACGGACTTACCTCCTACAATGAGCAGTTCTTC.

The chain recombines TRBV15 with TRBJ1-2; D is ambiguous. CDR3 length: 14 amino acids. V was pared by 1 base and J by 3 bases, with 9 bases between. Germline V gene data show CDR1 as LNHNV and CDR2 as YYDKDF (reference sequence). The CDR3 is CATSRGPAYYGYTF. The DNA for the CDR3 is TGTGCCACCAGCAGAGGACCAGCCTACTATGGCTACACCTTC. Full variable domain (outside the CDR3, taken from reference TRBV15 and TRBJ1-2): DAMVIQNPRYQVTQFGKPVTLSCSQTLNHNVMYWYQQKSSQAPKLLFHYYDKDFNNEADTPDNFQSRRPNTSFCFLDIRSPGLGDTAMYLCATSRGPAYYGYTFGSGTRLTVV.